This T cell receptor (beta chain) emerged from a study of T cell responses to AZD1222 COVID-19 vaccine. Study overall: Analysis merged second doses at about 4 or about 12 weeks. Study-level results: Close to half of spike-specific TCRs reportedly recognize unmutated variant regions. Baseline testing showed seropositivity in only six AZD1222 recipients.

Clones were sequenced by immunoSEQ multiplex PCR, and TCRdb holds only the in-frame ones, with some missing. The table lists around 200,000 clones, almost 90% of them singletons. This CDR3 is 15 amino acids long. Germline CDR1 is SGHDT and CDR2 is YYEEEE. The V end was cut by 3 bases, the J end by 0 bases, with 10 bases between. As concerns this clone: Its specificity is not known.

Material: peripheral blood, obtained on day 0 of AZD1222 vaccination. The sequence was collected from an adult in good health. The V call is TRBV5-6, the J call TRBJ2-4; D unclear. The CDR3 nucleotides read TGTGCCAGCAGCTATTTTGGGATAGCCAAAAACATTCAGTACTTC. This codes for CASSYFGIAKNIQYF.